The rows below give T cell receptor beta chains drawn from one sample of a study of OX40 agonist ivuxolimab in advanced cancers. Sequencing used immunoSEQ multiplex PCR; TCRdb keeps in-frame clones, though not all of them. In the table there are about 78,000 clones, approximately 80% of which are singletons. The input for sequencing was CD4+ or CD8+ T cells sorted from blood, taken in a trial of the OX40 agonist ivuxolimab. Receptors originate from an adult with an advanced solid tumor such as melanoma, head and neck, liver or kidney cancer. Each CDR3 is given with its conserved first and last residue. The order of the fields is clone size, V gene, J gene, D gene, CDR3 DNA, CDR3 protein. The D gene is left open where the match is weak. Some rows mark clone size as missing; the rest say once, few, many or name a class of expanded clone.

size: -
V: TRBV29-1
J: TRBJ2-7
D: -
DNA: TGCAGCGTTTCAGTGACCTCCTACGAGCAGTACTTC
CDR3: CSVSVTSYEQYF

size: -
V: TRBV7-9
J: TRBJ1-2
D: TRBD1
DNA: TGTGCCAGCAGCTTAGCGGACAGGGCCCATGGCTACACCTTC
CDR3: CASSLADRAHGYTF

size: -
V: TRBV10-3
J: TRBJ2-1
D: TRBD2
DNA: TGTGCCACCAGACCCGGGACTAGCGGGAGGTATGAGCAGTTCTTC
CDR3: CATRPGTSGRYEQFF

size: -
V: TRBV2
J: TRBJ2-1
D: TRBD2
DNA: TGTGCCAGCGGGAGCGGGGGGCCCTACAATGAGCAGTTCTTC
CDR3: CASGSGGPYNEQFF

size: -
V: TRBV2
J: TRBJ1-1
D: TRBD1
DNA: TGTGCCAGCAGTTACACAGGGGTTACTGAAGCTTTCTTT
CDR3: CASSYTGVTEAFF

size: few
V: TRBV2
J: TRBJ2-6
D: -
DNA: TGTGCCAGCAGTGAAACACCACCGTCCTCTGGGGCCAACGTCCTGACTTTC
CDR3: CASSETPPSSGANVLTF

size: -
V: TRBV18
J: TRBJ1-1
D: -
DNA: TGTGCCAGCTCACCACGCGGGGGAGGGACTGAAGCTTTCTTT
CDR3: CASSPRGGGTEAFF

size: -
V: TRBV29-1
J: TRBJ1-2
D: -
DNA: TGCAGCGTCGGGTACGATGGCTACACCTTC
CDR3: CSVGYDGYTF

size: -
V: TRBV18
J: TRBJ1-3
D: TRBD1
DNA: TGTGCCAGCTCACCCGGGACAGCTGGCTCTGGAAACACCATATATTTT
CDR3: CASSPGTAGSGNTIYF

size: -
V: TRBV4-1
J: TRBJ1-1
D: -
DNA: TGCGCCAGCCGGGGACTAACAGTGAACACTGAAGCTTTCTTT
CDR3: CASRGLTVNTEAFF

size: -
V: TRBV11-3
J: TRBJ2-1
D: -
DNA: TGTGCCAGCAGCTTAGGAGGAGATGAGCAGTTCTTC
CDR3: CASSLGGDEQFF

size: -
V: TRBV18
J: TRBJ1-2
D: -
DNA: TGTGCCAGCTCACCAACGACAGAGAACTATGGCTACACCTTC
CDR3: CASSPTTENYGYTF

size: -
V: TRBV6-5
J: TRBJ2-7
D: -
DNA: TGTGCCAGCAGGGGCGGATTGAGCTCCTACGAGCAGTACTTC
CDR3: CASRGGLSSYEQYF

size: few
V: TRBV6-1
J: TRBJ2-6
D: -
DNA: TGTGCCAGCAGTGAAGTGGGGGCCAACGTCCTGACTTTC
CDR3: CASSEVGANVLTF

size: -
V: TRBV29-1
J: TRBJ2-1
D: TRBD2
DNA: TGCAGCGCCGCCGGGACTAGCGGGAGCAGTGAGCAGTTCTTC
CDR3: CSAAGTSGSSEQFF

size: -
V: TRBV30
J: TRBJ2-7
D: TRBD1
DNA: TGTGCCTGGAACATAAAAACAGGGGGCCCCTACGAGCAGTACTTC
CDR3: CAWNIKTGGPYEQYF

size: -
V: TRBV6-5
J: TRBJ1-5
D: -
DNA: TGTGCCAGCAGAGCCGGACGAGGACAGCCCCAGCATTTT
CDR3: CASRAGRGQPQHF

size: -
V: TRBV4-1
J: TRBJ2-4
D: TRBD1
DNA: TGCGCCAGCAGCCAAGGTGGGACAGGGCCCACCATTCAGTACTTC
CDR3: CASSQGGTGPTIQYF

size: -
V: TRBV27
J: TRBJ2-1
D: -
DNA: TGTGCCAGCAGACCATCCCGTGGGGGGGCGCGCTACAATGAGCAGTTCTTC
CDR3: CASRPSRGGARYNEQFF

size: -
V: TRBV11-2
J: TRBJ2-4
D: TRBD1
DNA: TGTGCCAGCAGCTTACGACAGGGGGCCGGGGCCAAAAACATTCAGTACTTC
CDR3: CASSLRQGAGAKNIQYF

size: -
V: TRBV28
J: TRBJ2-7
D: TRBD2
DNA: TGTGCCAGCAGTTTAGTCAGCGGGAGTCTCGGCTACGAGCAGTACTTC
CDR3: CASSLVSGSLGYEQYF

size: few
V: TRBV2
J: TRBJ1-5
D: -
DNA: TGTGCCAGCAGTCCCCCGGCTATGGGGCCTCGTGGCAATCAGCCCCAGCATTTT
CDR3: CASSPPAMGPRGNQPQHF

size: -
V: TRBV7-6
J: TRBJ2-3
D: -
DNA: TGTGCCAGCAGCGAAACAGGGAATACGCAGTATTTT
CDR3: CASSETGNTQYF

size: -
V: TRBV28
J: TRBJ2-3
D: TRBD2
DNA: TGTGCCAGCAGTTTAGGGGGGGTGAGCCATACGCAGTATTTT
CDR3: CASSLGGVSHTQYF

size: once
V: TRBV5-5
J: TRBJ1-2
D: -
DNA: TGTGCCAGCAGCTTGGATGGCAGATCTAACTATGGCTACACCTTC
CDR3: CASSLDGRSNYGYTF

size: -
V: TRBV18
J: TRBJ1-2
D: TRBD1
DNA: TGTGCCAGCTCACCCGGACAGGTTGGACCTTATGGCTACACCTTC
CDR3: CASSPGQVGPYGYTF

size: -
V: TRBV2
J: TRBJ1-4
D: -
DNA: TGTGCCAGCAGTAAGCAATGGGCTAATGAAAAACTGTTTTTT
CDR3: CASSKQWANEKLFF

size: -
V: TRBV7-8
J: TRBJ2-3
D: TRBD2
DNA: TGTGCCAGCAGCCCGGGGGGGCGCACAGATACGCAGTATTTT
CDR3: CASSPGGRTDTQYF

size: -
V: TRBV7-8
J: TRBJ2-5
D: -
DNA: TGTGCCAGCAGCTTGGGGACCTTCCAAGAGACCCAGTACTTC
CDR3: CASSLGTFQETQYF

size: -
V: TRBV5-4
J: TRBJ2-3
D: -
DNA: TGTGCCAGCAGCTTGGCTGGCACAGATACGCAGTATTTT
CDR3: CASSLAGTDTQYF

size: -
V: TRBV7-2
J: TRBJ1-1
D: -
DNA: TGTGCCAGCAGCCCTAGGGGAGGGGATTACACTGAAGCTTTCTTT
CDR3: CASSPRGGDYTEAFF

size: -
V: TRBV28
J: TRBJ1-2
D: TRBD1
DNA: TGTGCCAGCCAGCAGGCAGGGGGAAACTATGGCTACACCTTC
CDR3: CASQQAGGNYGYTF

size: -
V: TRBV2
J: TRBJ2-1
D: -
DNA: TGTGCCAGCACGTTCCTACAGACGAACAATGAGCAGTTCTTC
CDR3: CASTFLQTNNEQFF

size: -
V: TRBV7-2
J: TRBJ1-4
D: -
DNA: TGTGCCAGCAGCTTAGGGGGGGTTAATGAAAAACTGTTTTTT
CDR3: CASSLGGVNEKLFF

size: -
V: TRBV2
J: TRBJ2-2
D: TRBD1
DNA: TGTGCCAGCAGTCCGACAGGGGGGGATACCGGGGAGCTGTTTTTT
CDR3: CASSPTGGDTGELFF

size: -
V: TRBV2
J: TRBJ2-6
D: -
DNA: TGTGCCAGCAGTGAAGCGGAAACCGCTGGGGCCAACGTCCTGACTTTC
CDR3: CASSEAETAGANVLTF

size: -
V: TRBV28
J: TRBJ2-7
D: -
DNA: TGTGCCAGCAGCCAGACCCCCTACGAGCAGTACTTC
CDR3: CASSQTPYEQYF

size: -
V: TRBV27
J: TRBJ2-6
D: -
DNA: TGTGCCAGCAGTTTATGGGGGGTTGGGGCCAACGTCCTGACTTTC
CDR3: CASSLWGVGANVLTF

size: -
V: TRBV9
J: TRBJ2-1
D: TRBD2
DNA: TGTGCCAGCAGCCCAAGGACTAGCGGGGGTTCGAGGAATGAGCAGTTCTTC
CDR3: CASSPRTSGGSRNEQFF

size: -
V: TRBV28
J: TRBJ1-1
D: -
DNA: TGTGCCAGCATCGACCTAGGGAACACTGAAGCTTTCTTT
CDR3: CASIDLGNTEAFF

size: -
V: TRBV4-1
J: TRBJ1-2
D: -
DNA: TGCGCCAGCAGCCAAGGGGTTCCGCCGTCTGGCTACACCTTC
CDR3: CASSQGVPPSGYTF

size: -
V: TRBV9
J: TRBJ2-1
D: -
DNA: TGTGCCAGCAGCGTAGGTGCTAGGATCGATGAGCAGTTCTTC
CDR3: CASSVGARIDEQFF

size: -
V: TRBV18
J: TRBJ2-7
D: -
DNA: TGTGCCAGCTCACCGTCTAGCGTAGACTCGCGCGAGCAGTACTTC
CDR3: CASSPSSVDSREQYF

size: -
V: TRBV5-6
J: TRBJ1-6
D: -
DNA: TGTGCCAGCAGCTTGCAACCTTATAATTCACCCCTCCACTTT
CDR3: CASSLQPYNSPLHF

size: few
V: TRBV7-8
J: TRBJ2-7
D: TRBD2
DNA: TGTGCCAGCCGGGGGGGAGAAGAGTACGAGCAGTACTTC
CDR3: CASRGGEEYEQYF

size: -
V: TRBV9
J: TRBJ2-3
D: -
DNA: TGTGCCAGCAGCGTCGGGACCCAGGAGGGAGATACGCAGTATTTT
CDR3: CASSVGTQEGDTQYF